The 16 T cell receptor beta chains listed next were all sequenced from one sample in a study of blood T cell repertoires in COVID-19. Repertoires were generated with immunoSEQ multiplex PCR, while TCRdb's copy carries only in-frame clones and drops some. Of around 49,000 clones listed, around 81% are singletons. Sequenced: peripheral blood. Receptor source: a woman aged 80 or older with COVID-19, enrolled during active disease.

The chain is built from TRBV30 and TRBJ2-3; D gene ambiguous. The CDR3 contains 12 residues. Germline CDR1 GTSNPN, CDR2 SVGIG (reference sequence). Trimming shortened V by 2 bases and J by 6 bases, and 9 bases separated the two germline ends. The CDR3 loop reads CAWSLSGDTQYF. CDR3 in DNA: TGTGCCTGGAGTCTCTCCGGGGATACGCAGTATTTT. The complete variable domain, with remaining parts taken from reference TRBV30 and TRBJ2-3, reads SQTIHQWPATLVQPVGSPLSLECTVEGTSNPNLYWYRQAAGRGLQLLFYSVGIGQISSEVPQNLSASRPQDRQFILSSKKLLLSDSGFYLCAWSLSGDTQYFGPGTRLTVL.

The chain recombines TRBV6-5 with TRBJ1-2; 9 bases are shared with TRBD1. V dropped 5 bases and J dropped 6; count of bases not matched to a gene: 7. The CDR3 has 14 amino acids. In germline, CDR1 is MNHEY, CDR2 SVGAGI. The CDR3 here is CASSPGTGTHGYTF. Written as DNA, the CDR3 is TGTGCCAGCAGTCCCGGGACAGGGACCCATGGCTACACCTTC.

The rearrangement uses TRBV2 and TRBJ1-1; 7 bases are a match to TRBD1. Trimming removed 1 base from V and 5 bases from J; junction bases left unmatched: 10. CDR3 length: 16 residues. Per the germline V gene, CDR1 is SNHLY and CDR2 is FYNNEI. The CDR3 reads CASSEVSQGGRTEAFF. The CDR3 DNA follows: TGTGCCAGCAGTGAAGTATCGCAGGGGGGCCGGACTGAAGCTTTCTTT.

The CDR3 protein is CAGTSGRADTDTQYF. CDR3 nucleotide sequence: TGTGCCGGAACTAGCGGGAGGGCAGACACAGATACGCAGTATTTT. The rearrangement uses TRBV6-5 and TRBJ2-3, with 13 bases fitting TRBD2. There are 15 residues in the CDR3. CDR1 MNHEY and CDR2 SVGAGI come from the germline V gene. V gave up 11 bases and J gave up 2 bases; unmatched junction bases: 7.

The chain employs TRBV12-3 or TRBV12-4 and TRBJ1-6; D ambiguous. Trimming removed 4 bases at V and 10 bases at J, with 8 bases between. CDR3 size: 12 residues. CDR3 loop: CASSSITSPLHF. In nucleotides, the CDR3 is TGTGCCAGCAGTTCCATCACATCACCCCTCCACTTT.

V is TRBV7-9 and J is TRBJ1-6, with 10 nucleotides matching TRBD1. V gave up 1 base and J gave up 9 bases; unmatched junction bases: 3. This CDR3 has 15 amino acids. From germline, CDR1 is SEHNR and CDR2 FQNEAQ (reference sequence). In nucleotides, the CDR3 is TGTGCCAGCAGCTTAGGGGACAGGGGACTTTCACCCCTCCACTTT. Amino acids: CASSLGDRGLSPLHF.

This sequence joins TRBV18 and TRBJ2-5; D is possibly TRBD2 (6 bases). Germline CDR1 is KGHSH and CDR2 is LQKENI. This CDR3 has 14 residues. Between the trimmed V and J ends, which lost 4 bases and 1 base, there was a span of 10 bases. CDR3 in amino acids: CASSQDYLQETQYF. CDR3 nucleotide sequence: TGTGCCAGCTCACAGGACTACCTCCAAGAGACCCAGTACTTC.

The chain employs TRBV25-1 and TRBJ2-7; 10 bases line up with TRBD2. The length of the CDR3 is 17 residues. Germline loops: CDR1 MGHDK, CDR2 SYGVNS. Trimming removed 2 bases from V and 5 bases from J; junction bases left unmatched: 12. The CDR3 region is CASSELPTSGPKDEQYF. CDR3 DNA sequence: TGTGCCAGCAGTGAACTCCCGACTAGCGGGCCAAAGGACGAGCAGTACTTC.

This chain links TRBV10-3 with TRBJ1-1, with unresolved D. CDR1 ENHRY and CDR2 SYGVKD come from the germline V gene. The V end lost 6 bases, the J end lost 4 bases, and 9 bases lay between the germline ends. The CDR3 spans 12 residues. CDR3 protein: CAISADGTEAFF. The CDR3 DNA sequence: TGTGCCATCAGCGCAGATGGCACTGAAGCTTTCTTT.

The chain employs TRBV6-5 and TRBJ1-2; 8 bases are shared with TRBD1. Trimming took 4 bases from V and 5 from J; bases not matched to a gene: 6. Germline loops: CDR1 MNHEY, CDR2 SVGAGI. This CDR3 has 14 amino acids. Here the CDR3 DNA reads TGTGCCAGCAGTTGGGGGGACAGGCCATATGGCTACACCTTC. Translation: CASSWGDRPYGYTF.

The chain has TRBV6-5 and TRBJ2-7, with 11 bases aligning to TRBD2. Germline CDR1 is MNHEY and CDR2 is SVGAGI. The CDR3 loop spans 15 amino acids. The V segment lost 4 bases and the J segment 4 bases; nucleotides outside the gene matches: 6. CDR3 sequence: CASSFDSGRAYEQYF. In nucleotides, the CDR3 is TGTGCCAGCAGTTTTGATAGCGGGAGGGCATACGAGCAGTACTTC.

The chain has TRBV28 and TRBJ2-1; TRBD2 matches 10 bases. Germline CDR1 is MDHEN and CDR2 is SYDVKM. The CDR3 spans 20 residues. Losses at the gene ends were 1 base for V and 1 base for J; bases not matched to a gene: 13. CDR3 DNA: TGTGCCAGCAGTTTATTCGGGCCTAGCGGGAGTTCGGGGTCCTACAATGAGCAGTTCTTC. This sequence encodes CASSLFGPSGSSGSYNEQFF. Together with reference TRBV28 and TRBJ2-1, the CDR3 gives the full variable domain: DVKVTQSSRYLVKRTGEKVFLECVQDMDHENMFWYRQDPGLGLRLIYFSYDVKMKEKGDIPEGYSVSREKKERFSLILESASTNQTSMYLCASSLFGPSGSSGSYNEQFFGPGTRLTVL.

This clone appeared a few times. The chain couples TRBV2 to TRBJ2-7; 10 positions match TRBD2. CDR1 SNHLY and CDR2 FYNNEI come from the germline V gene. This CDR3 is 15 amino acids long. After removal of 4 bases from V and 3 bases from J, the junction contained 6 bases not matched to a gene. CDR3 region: CASSAWTSGNYEQYF. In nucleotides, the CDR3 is TGTGCCAGCAGTGCCTGGACTAGCGGAAACTACGAGCAGTACTTC.

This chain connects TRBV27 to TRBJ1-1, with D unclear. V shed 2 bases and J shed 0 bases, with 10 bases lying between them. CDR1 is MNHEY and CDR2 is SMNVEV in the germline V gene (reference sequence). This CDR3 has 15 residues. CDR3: CASSLSAGMNTEAFF. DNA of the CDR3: TGTGCCAGCAGTTTAAGTGCGGGAATGAACACTGAAGCTTTCTTT.

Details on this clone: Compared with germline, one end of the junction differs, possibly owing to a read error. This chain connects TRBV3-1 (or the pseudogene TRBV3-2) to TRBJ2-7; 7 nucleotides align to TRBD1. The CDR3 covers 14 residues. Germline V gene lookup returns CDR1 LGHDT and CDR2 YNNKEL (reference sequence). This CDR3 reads CASSQVGTAYEQYF. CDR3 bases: TGTGCCAGCAGCCAAGTTGGGACAGCCTATGAGCAGTACTTC.

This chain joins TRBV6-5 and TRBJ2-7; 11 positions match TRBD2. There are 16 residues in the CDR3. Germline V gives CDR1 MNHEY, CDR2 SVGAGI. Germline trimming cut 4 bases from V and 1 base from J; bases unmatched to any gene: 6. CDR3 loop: CASSSLAGGRSYEQYF. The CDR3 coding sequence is TGTGCCAGCAGTTCTTTAGCGGGAGGGCGGTCCTACGAGCAGTACTTC.